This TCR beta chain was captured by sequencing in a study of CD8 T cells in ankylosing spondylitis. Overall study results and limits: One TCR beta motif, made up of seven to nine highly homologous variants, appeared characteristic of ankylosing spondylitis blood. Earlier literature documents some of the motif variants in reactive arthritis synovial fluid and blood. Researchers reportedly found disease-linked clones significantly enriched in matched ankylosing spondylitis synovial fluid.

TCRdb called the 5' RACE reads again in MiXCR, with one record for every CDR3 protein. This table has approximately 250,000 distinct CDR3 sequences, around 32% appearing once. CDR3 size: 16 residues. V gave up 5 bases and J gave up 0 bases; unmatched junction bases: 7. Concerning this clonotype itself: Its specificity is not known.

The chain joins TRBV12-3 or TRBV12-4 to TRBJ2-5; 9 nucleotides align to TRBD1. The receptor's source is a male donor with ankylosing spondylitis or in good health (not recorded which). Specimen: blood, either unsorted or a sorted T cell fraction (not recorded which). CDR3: CASSAGQGWYQETQYF. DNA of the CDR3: TGTGCCAGCAGTGCCGGACAGGGGTGGTACCAAGAGACCCAGTACTTC.